This TCR beta chain was identified during a study of shared clonotypes between healthy human individuals. About the research overall: Each donor had three CD4 naive, three CD4 memory, two CD8 naive and one CD8 memory plate.

The authors' processing: ImmunoSEQ output lacked quality scores and full-length reads, limiting matched filtering. The data were produced by immunoSEQ multiplex PCR, yet TCRdb's version contains in-frame clones alone and is incomplete. V and J calls and clone size are as listed in that table; D and trimming were resolved from the DNA. The data hold 1.6 million or so clones, with roughly 98.5% observed a single time. Germline V lookup: CDR1 LNHDA, CDR2 SQIVND (reference sequence). After removal of 2 bases from V and 8 bases from J, the junction contained 6 bases not matched to a gene. The CDR3 runs to 14 residues. Points from the study as a whole: Between a handful of donors, naive CD4 clonotypes were shared at a level of about 5%.

This clone was found once. Its matching antigen is unknown. V is TRBV19 and J is TRBJ2-4; 7 bases line up with TRBD1. The receptor's source is a young man in good health. The specimen was naive CD4+ T cells sorted from blood. Subset meaning: CD45RA+ positively selected. CDR3 region: CASSIRGQRDIQYF. CDR3 sequence (DNA): TGTGCCAGTAGTATAAGGGGACAGAGGGACATTCAGTACTTC.